The 7 T cell receptor beta chains below come from one sample, sequenced in a study of Graves' ophthalmopathy and Graves' hyperthyroidism. For repertoire sequencing, the TCR beta CDR3 regions were amplified from RNA transcripts. The first round was an RT-PCR with HTBI primers, and the second round was a multiplex PCR. TCRdb reprocessed the multiplex PCR reads with MiXCR, giving one entry per CDR3 protein. Among almost 750,000 distinct CDR3 sequences, roughly 40% were seen once, and the ten largest hold approximately 43%. Source material: peripheral blood. The receptors shown here come from an adult man with Graves' ophthalmopathy.

With respect to this clonotype: The CDR3 carries no conserved terminal phenylalanine or tryptophan, so it likely arises from a read error. The chain carries TRBV11-2 and TRBJ1-1; D is undetermined. The CDR3 is 13 amino acids. From germline, CDR1 is SGHAT and CDR2 FQNNGV. Trimming removed 6 bases at V and 1 base at J, with 9 bases between. The CDR3 bases are TGTGCCAGCAGTTATGGAGGGAACACTGAAGCTTTCTCT. Protein sequence: CASSYGGNTEAFS.

This clonotype was seen ten or more times. The chain combines TRBV6-6 with TRBJ1-2, with D unresolved. Trimming removed 5 bases at V and 4 bases at J, with 11 bases between. The CDR3 covers 13 residues. The V gene's germline CDR1 is MNHNY and CDR2 SVGAGI (reference sequence). The CDR3 DNA reads as TGTGCCAGCAGTATGCAGGAGACCTATGGCTACACCTTC. The encoded protein is CASSMQETYGYTF.

Turning to this clonotype: One end of the junction varies from germline; a read error may be responsible. The chain uses TRBV10-3 and TRBJ1-5; 9 positions agree with TRBD1. Looked up from germline, CDR1 is ENHRY and CDR2 is SYGVKD. The CDR3 runs 14 residues. The CDR3 loop reads CASSPGTGIQPQHF. The CDR3 coding sequence is TGTGCCAGCAGTCCCGGGACAGGGATTCAGCCCCAGCATTTT.

This chain links TRBV19 with TRBJ2-7; 8 nucleotides match TRBD1. Germline values: CDR1 LNHDA, CDR2 SQIVND (reference sequence). The V and J ends lost 5 bases and 6 bases, in that order; junction bases with no gene match: 12. The CDR3 sequence is 15 residues long. CDR3 bases: TGTGCCAGTAGTGATAGCGAGACAGGGGCTGTCGAGCAGTACTTC. Protein sequence: CASSDSETGAVEQYF.

In this sample, this clonotype turned up many times. The rearrangement uses TRBV7-2 and TRBJ2-5; D unresolved. The germline V and J ends were trimmed by 6 bases and 0 bases, with 2 bases remaining between them. This CDR3 spans 11 amino acids. Germline V CDR1 and CDR2: SGHTA, FQGNSA. CDR3 sequence reads: CASRHQETQYF. As DNA, the CDR3 is TGTGCCAGCAGACACCAAGAGACCCAGTACTTC.

The chain employs TRBV7-9 and TRBJ2-3; 8 positions match TRBD2. The germline gives CDR1 SEHNR, CDR2 FQNEAQ (reference sequence). J gave up 4 bases and V 6 bases, and 6 bases lay outside the gene matches. The CDR3 runs 14 residues. In DNA form, the CDR3 reads TGTGCCAGCAGTATAGCGGGGATAGCAGATACGCAGTATTTT. Amino acid sequence: CASSIAGIADTQYF.

This clonotype was seen ten or more times. V is TRBV15 and J is TRBJ1-4; D unclear. The ends were cut back, 2 bases at V and 8 bases at J, with 27 bases in the middle. Germline V gene data show CDR1 as LNHNV and CDR2 as YYDKDF (reference sequence). The CDR3 extends over 19 amino acids. CDR3 loop: CATSRLPRALPLVGEKLFF. CDR3 coding DNA: TGTGCCACCAGCAGACTCCCCCGGGCCCTACCCCTAGTTGGGGAAAAACTGTTTTTT.